This T cell receptor beta chain comes out of a study of OX40 agonist ivuxolimab in advanced cancers. Study in general: Cohort: around 79% men, mean age about 60, aged roughly 20 to 79. Allowance was made for prior anti-PD-1, anti-PD-L1 or anti-CTLA-4 therapy, and roughly 40% had some.

Excluded were patients having autoimmune disease history or systemic immunosuppression. Clones were read by immunoSEQ multiplex PCR, and TCRdb kept only the in-frame ones, dropping some. The profile covers around 40,000 clones, with around 87% appearing a single time and approximately 0.39% taken by the ten largest. Regarding the study as a whole: The 0.1-3.0 mg/kg partial responders had among the lowest clonal expansion.

The ends were cut back, 1 base at V and 11 bases at J, with 12 bases in the middle. The V gene's germline CDR1 is SGHNT and CDR2 YENEEA. This CDR3 spans 14 amino acids. About this clone: The antigen is not known.

The sample was CD4+ or CD8+ T cells sorted from blood, taken in a trial of the OX40 agonist ivuxolimab. This receptor was obtained from an adult with an advanced solid tumor such as melanoma, head and neck, liver or kidney cancer. The chain has TRBV11-3 and TRBJ1-6; TRBD1 is a possible D gene (5 bases). Here the CDR3 DNA reads TGTGCCAGCAGCTTAGCTCCCGGGACCCCACCCCTCCACTTT. Its translation: CASSLAPGTPPLHF.